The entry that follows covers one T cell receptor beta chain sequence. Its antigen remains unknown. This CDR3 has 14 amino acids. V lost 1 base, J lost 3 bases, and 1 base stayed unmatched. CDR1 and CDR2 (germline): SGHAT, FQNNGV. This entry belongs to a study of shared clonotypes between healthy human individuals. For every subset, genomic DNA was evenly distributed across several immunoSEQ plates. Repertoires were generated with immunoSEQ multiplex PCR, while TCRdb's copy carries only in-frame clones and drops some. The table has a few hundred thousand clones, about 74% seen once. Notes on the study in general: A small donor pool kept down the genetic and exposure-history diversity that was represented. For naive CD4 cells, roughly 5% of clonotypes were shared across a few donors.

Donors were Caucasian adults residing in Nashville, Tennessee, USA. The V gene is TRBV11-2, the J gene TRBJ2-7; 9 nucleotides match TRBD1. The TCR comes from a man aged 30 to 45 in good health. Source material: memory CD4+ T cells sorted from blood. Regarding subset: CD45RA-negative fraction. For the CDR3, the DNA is TGTGCCAGCAGCTTAGGGGACAGGGTCTACGAGCAGTACTTC. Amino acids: CASSLGDRVYEQYF. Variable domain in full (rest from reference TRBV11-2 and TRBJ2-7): EAGVAQSPRYKIIEKRQSVAFWCNPISGHATLYWYQQILGQGPKLLIQFQNNGVVDDSQLPKDRFSAERLKGVDSTLKIQPAKLEDSAVYLCASSLGDRVYEQYFGPGTRLTVT.